Following are 2 T cell receptor beta chains from one sample sequenced in a study of blood T cell repertoires in COVID-19. The protocol was immunoSEQ multiplex PCR, while the TCRdb copy is restricted to in-frame clones and leaves out a portion. The repertoire holds under 250,000 clones, with roughly 80% as singletons. What was sequenced was peripheral blood. Receptor source: a woman between 65 and 79 years old with COVID-19, enrolled during active disease.

J is TRBJ2-3 and V is TRBV7-9, with 7 bases aligning to TRBD2. J gave up 2 bases and V 4 bases, and 9 bases lay outside the gene matches. Germline V lookup: CDR1 SEHNR, CDR2 FQNEAQ (reference sequence). The CDR3 spans 16 residues. The DNA of the CDR3 is TGTGCCAGCAGCTCCAGAGTAGCGGGTTCCACAGATACGCAGTATTTT. It is translated as CASSSRVAGSTDTQYF. Combining the CDR3 with reference TRBV7-9 and TRBJ2-3 gives the whole variable domain DTGVSQNPRHKITKRGQNVTFRCDPISEHNRLYWYRQTLGQGPEFLTYFQNEAQLEKSRLLSDRFSAERPKGSFSTLEIQRTEQGDSAMYLCASSSRVAGSTDTQYFGPGTRLTVL.

CDR3 protein: CASSLEGGNTEAFF. In DNA form, the CDR3 reads TGTGCCAGCAGCTTAGAAGGGGGGAACACTGAAGCTTTCTTT. The chain employs TRBV11-3 and TRBJ1-1, with a possible D match to TRBD1 (6 bases). The germline CDR1 and CDR2 sequences are SGHNT and YENEEA. Trimming stripped 0 bases from V and 1 base from J, with 6 bases between. CDR3 length: 14 amino acids.